Listed here are 10 T cell receptor beta chains from one sample, sequenced in a study of blood T cell repertoires in COVID-19. Measured with immunoSEQ multiplex PCR; TCRdb has only the in-frame clones, and not every one. The data hold approximately 90,000 clones, with around three quarters observed a single time. Sequenced material: peripheral blood. The receptors shown here come from a woman older than 75 with acute or convalescent COVID-19.

The chain has TRBV15 and TRBJ2-4; the D gene is possibly TRBD2 (5 bases). CDR1 is LNHNV and CDR2 is YYDKDF in the germline V gene (reference sequence). The CDR3 runs to 15 residues. The V gene lost 1 base and the J gene lost 0 bases, with 7 bases spanning the gap. CDR3 sequence: CATSRAGTAKNIQYF. In DNA form, the CDR3 reads TGTGCCACCAGCAGAGCGGGAACAGCCAAAAACATTCAGTACTTC.

The J gene is TRBJ1-1, the V gene TRBV2, with D maybe TRBD1 (5 bases). This CDR3 spans 13 amino acids. V shed 8 bases and J shed 1 base, with 11 bases lying between them. CDR1 and CDR2 (germline): SNHLY, FYNNEI. The CDR3 region is CASVRGGNTEAFF. The CDR3 nucleotides are TGTGCCAGCGTTCGGGGGGGGAACACTGAAGCTTTCTTT.

This clone came up once. This chain uses TRBV6-6 with TRBJ2-3; the D gene is possibly TRBD2 (6 bases). This CDR3 contains 15 residues. Germline CDR1 and CDR2: MNHNY and SVGAGI (reference sequence). Trimming took 2 bases from V and 1 from J, leaving 10 bases between them. The CDR3 nucleotides read TGTGCCAGCAGTTACGTCGGCGGGGGCACAGATACGCAGTATTTT. Its protein is CASSYVGGGTDTQYF.

Only one count was recorded for this clone. The rearrangement uses TRBV19 and TRBJ1-1, with 8 bases lining up with TRBD1. CDR1 and CDR2 from the germline V gene are LNHDA and SQIVND (reference sequence). The CDR3 spans 14 residues. The trim removed 6 bases at V and 3 bases at J, leaving 6 bases unmatched. CDR3 nucleotide sequence: TGTGCCAGTAGCAGGGGGCAGTGGGACACTGAAGCTTTCTTT. Its protein product is CASSRGQWDTEAFF.

This clone was detected once. The V call is TRBV7-8, the J call TRBJ1-2; 9 bases agree with TRBD1. Germline CDR1 is SGHVS and CDR2 is FQNEAQ. Trimming at V came to 5 bases and at J to 5 bases, leaving 15 bases not matched to a gene. The CDR3 loop spans 17 amino acids. DNA for the CDR3: TGTGCCAGCAGCGACGGGACAGGGAGTTATACCGATTATGGCTACACCTTC. Residues: CASSDGTGSYTDYGYTF.

The CDR3, as DNA: TGTGCCAGCAGTGAAGCGCGGGCAACCAGCACAGATACGCAGTATTTT. Translated: CASSEARATSTDTQYF. The rearrangement uses TRBV2 and TRBJ2-3; weak D call: TRBD2 (5 bases). This CDR3 is built from 16 residues. CDR1 and CDR2 (germline): SNHLY, FYNNEI. V lost 0 bases, J lost 0 bases, and 10 bases lay in between.

The chain couples TRBV5-1 to TRBJ1-1; 7 bases map to TRBD1. The CDR3 covers 15 residues. In germline, CDR1 is SGHRS, CDR2 YFSETQ. With 4 bases clipped from V and 3 bases from J, the junction kept 9 bases outside the gene matches. For the CDR3, the DNA is TGCGCCAGCAGCCTACGACAGGGCGGAGACACTGAAGCTTTCTTT. Translation gives CASSLRQGGDTEAFF.

The V and J genes are TRBV2 and TRBJ1-5; D perhaps matches TRBD1 (6 bases). The CDR3 runs to 13 residues. Germline CDR1 is SNHLY and CDR2 is FYNNEI. V lost 6 bases to trimming and J lost 3 bases, with 9 bases between them. CDR3 DNA sequence: TGTGCCAGCAGACAGGGTCACAATCAGCCCCAGCATTTT. Amino acids: CASRQGHNQPQHF.

This clone was counted only a few times. This chain joins TRBV6-6 and TRBJ1-4, with D possibly being TRBD1 (5 bases). This CDR3 is built from 15 residues. The germline V and J ends were trimmed by 5 bases and 7 bases, with 17 bases remaining between them. From germline, CDR1 is MNHNY and CDR2 SVGAGI (reference sequence). CDR3 region: CASSEEAGSSEKLFF. CDR3 nucleotide sequence: TGTGCCAGCAGTGAGGAAGCAGGGTCTTCTGAAAAACTGTTTTTT.

The chain joins TRBV7-6 to TRBJ2-2; 10 bases match TRBD2. The CDR3 totals 16 residues. Germline CDR1 reads SGHVS; CDR2 reads FNYEAQ. Unmatched junction bases numbered 5, after V lost 3 bases and J lost 4 bases. The CDR3 loop is CASSLPSGGVTGELFF. DNA of the CDR3: TGTGCCAGCAGCTTGCCTAGCGGGGGAGTCACCGGGGAGCTGTTTTTT. The variable domain in full, with the rest retrieved from reference TRBV7-6 and TRBJ2-2, is GAGVSQSPRYKVTKRGQDVALRCDPISGHVSLYWYRQALGQGPEFLTYFNYEAQQDKSGLPNDRFSAERPEGSISTLTIQRTEQRDSAMYRCASSLPSGGVTGELFFGEGSRLTVL.